A selection of T cell receptor beta chains follows, all from one sample in a study of blood T cells in healthy people across ages. TCRdb passed the 5' RACE reads through MiXCR, listing each CDR3 protein once. The table includes some 1.6 million distinct CDR3 sequences, around 36% detected once. The sample taken for sequencing was blood. The source of these receptors is a woman aged 25 to 39 in good health. CDR3s leave out the opening cysteine and the closing phenylalanine or tryptophan. The order of the fields is V gene, J gene, CDR3 protein.

TRBV20-1	TRBJ2-7	SAPVGTYEQY
TRBV25-1	TRBJ1-2	ASSEREGTFHGYT
TRBV11-2	TRBJ2-1	AGSLAVSSGFTNEQF
TRBV9	TRBJ2-4	ASSADRGVGAKNIQY
TRBV3-1	TRBJ2-1	ASSQWVSGGSYNEQF
TRBV3-1	TRBJ1-1	ASKGGTDTEAF
TRBV27	TRBJ2-1	ASSNFVHYNEQF
TRBV6-1	TRBJ2-5	ASIERGETQY
TRBV5-5	TRBJ2-5	ASSSSGSGETQY
TRBV21-1	TRBJ2-7	ASSKAPPRGGGYEQY
TRBV27	TRBJ1-1	ASSLDWNTEAF